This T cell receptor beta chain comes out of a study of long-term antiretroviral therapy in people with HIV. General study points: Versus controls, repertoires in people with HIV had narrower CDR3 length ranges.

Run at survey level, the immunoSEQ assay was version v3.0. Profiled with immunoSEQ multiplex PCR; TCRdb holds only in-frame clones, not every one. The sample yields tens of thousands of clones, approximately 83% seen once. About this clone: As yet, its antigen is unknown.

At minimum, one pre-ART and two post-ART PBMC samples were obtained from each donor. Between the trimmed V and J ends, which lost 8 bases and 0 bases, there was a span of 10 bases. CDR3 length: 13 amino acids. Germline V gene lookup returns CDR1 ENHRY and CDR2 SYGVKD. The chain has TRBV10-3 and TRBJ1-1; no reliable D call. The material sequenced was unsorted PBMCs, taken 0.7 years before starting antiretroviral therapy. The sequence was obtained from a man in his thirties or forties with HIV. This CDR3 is CAIAAAMNTEAFF. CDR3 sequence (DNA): TGTGCCATCGCGGCAGCCATGAACACTGAAGCTTTCTTT.